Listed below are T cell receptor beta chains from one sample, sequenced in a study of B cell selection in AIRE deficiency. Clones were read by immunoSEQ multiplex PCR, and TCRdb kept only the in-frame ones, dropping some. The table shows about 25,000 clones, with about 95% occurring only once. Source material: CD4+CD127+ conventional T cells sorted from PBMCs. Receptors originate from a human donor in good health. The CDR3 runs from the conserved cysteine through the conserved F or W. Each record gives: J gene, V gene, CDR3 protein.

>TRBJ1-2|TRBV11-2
CASSLAGQGGRYGYTF
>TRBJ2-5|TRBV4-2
CASGRGAGETQYF
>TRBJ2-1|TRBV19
CASSIGSDEQFF
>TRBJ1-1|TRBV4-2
CASSQDQMNTEAFF
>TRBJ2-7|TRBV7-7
CASSPQGALYEQYF
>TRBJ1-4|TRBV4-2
CASSQDGARWSTNEKLFF
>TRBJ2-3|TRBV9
CASSVGASAKDTQYF
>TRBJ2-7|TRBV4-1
CASSQAPPTSYYEQYF
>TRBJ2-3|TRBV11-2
CASSLPGPTDTQYF
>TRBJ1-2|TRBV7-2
CASSLRDARGTYYGYTF
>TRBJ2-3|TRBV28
CASSPFQYTQYF
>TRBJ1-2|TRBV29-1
CSAMSRDGYTF
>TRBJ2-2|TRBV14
CASSQSGGHNTGELFF
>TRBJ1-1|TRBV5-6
CASSLEVGGTEAFF
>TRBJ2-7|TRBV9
CASSLDPAYEQYF
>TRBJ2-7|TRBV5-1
CASSRRQGSTYEQYF
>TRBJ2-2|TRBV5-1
CASSFLQGLAGVTGELFF
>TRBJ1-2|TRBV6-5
CASSPGTGLYGYTF
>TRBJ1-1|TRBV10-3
CAISGGAIMNTEAFF
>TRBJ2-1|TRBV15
CATSRGRARRYNEQFF
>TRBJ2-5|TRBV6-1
CASTPDRNQGTQYF
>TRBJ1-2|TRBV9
CASSDGTEMYTF
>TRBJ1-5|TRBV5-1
CASSLDSEANQPQHF
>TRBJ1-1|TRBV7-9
CASSLQGNTEAFF
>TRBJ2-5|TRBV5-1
CASRFQGAAETQYF
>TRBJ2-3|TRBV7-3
CASSLSRDQTDTQYF
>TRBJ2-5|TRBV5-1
CASTDTGRGETQYF
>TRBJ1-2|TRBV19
CASSISGTYGYTF
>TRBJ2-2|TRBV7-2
CASSLEGGANTGELFF
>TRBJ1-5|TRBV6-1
CASSGSGREPQHF
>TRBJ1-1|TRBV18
CASSRGRTGGYTEAFF
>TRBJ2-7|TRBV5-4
CASSLGGANYEQYF
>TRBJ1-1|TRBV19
CASSIPPWRGYTEAFF
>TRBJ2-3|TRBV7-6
CASSLGGLAALGADTQYF